Described below is a single T cell receptor beta chain sequence and its context. Only in-frame clones appear in the TCRdb table, and some are missing; sequencing was by immunoSEQ multiplex PCR. The sample yields under 250,000 clones, approximately 84% seen once. These data originate in a study of blood T cell repertoires in COVID-19. The overall study: PBMCs, B-cell-depleted T cells, or T cells provided the cDNA or gDNA that made up the material.

Trimming left V 2 bases short and J 3 bases short, with 15 bases between. The CDR3 totals 16 residues. Germline loops: CDR1 SGHRS, CDR2 YFSETQ. The sequence was collected from a man aged 50 or older with acute or convalescent COVID-19. This chain joins TRBV5-1 and TRBJ1-5; D perhaps matches TRBD1 (5 bases). The sequenced material came from peripheral blood. The CDR3 reads CASSFGPATDNQPQHF. CDR3 nucleotides: TGCGCCAGCAGCTTTGGACCTGCGACAGACAATCAGCCCCAGCATTTT.